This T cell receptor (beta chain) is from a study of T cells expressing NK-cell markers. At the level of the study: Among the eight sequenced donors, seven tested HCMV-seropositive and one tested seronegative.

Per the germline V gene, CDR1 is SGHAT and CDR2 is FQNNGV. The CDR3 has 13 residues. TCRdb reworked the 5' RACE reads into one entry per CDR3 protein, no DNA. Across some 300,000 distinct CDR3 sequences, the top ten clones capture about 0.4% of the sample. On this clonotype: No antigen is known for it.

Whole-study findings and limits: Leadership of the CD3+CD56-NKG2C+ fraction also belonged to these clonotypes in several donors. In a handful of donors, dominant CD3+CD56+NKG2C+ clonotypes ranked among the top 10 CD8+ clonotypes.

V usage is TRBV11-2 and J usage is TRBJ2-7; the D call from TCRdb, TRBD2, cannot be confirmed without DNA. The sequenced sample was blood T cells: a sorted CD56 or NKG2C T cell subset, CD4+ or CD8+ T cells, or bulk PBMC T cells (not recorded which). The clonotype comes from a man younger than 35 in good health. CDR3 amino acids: CASSTGLADEQYF.